These T cell receptor beta chains were read from a single sample in a study of control samples from healthy donors and cancer patients. Generated by immunoSEQ multiplex PCR, the TCRdb table keeps only in-frame clones and is missing some. The sample comprises about 120,000 clones, roughly 89% of which are singletons, and around 5.1% rests with the top ten. The sample comprised blood. Every receptor here comes from a man between 18 and 29 years old in good health. Both conserved end residues are part of each CDR3. D genes are given only for firm matches. Size is stated for part of the rows, as once, few or many counts, or as a class when the clone is expanded.

j_call	clone_size	v_call	d_call	cdr3_nt	cdr3_aa
TRBJ1-6	NA	TRBV7-9	TRBD1	TGTGCCAGCAGCTTAGGGACAGGGGAGGACCTGAATTCACCCCTCCACTTT	CASSLGTGEDLNSPLHF
TRBJ1-5	NA	TRBV5-1	NA	TGCGCCAGCAGCCCTCTCCCCAATCAGCCCCAGCATTTT	CASSPLPNQPQHF
TRBJ2-3	NA	TRBV28	NA	TGTGCCAGCAGTTTACCCTTCACAGATACGCAGTATTTT	CASSLPFTDTQYF
TRBJ2-6	NA	TRBV19	TRBD2	TGTGCCAGTGCCCGGGGGGGCTCTGGGGCCAACGTCCTGACTTTC	CASARGGSGANVLTF
TRBJ1-1	NA	TRBV7-2	NA	TGTGCCAGCAGCCCGAAGGCGCCACCTTGGACTAACACTGAAGCTTTCTTT	CASSPKAPPWTNTEAFF
TRBJ2-3	NA	TRBV27	NA	TGTGCCAGCAGGGGATCGGGTACAGATACGCAGTATTTT	CASRGSGTDTQYF
TRBJ2-3	NA	TRBV11-3	NA	TGTGCCAGCAGCTTAGGGCTACGCACAGATACGCAGTATTTT	CASSLGLRTDTQYF
TRBJ1-2	NA	TRBV6-4	TRBD1	TGTGCCAGCAGCGACGGGACAGGGGGCGGCTACACCTTC	CASSDGTGGGYTF
TRBJ1-2	few	TRBV6-1	NA	TGTGCCAGCAGTGATGGCCTTAGGGGCTACACCTTC	CASSDGLRGYTF
TRBJ2-5	once	TRBV7-2	NA	TGTGCCAGCAGCTTAGGGGTCTCAGGGGGGCAAGAGACCCAGTACTTC	CASSLGVSGGQETQYF
TRBJ2-2	NA	TRBV14	NA	TGTGCCAGCAGCGGTACCGGGGAGCTGTTTTTT	CASSGTGELFF
TRBJ1-1	NA	TRBV5-4	NA	TGTGCCAGCAGCTTGGTTGAAGCTTTCTTT	CASSLVEAFF
TRBJ2-7	NA	TRBV5-4	NA	TGTGCCAGCAGTACCCCCCAGGGCGCTTTCGGAGAGCAGTACTTC	CASSTPQGAFGEQYF
TRBJ1-6	NA	TRBV6-5	TRBD1	TGTGCCAGCAGGAGGGACAGCTCCTATAATTCACCCCTCCACTTT	CASRRDSSYNSPLHF
TRBJ2-3	NA	TRBV11-2	NA	TGTGCCAGCAGCCAGGGCCCCGGGACTGCCCCAGATACGCAGTATTTT	CASSQGPGTAPDTQYF